These 23 T cell receptor beta chains share one sample of origin, sequenced in a study of T cell repertoires in cytomegalovirus infection. TCRdb recomputed calls from the reads with MiXCR, one row per CDR3 protein. The sample includes roughly 310,000 distinct CDR3 sequences, 25% to 35% seen only once; the top ten take 20%. Their target antigens are unknown. Sample: cultured PBMCs, taken from culture after CMV antigen stimulation. The source is a human donor in good health (CMV status not recorded). Some clones in this sample may be carry-over from other donors' samples.

This chain uses TRBV12-3 or TRBV12-4 with TRBJ1-2; D ambiguous. V lost 7 bases and J 6 bases, leaving 18 bases between the germline ends. The CDR3 covers 14 residues. CDR3 DNA: TGTGCCAGCACACTTCCTGGGGAGGATGATGGCTACACCTTC. Translation: CASTLPGEDDGYTF.

The chain has TRBV4-2 and TRBJ1-2; TRBD1 might be the D (5 bases). The CDR3 is 17 amino acids. In germline, CDR1 is LGHNA, CDR2 YNFKEQ. V was clipped by 0 bases and J by 7 bases, with 21 bases between them. Here the CDR3 DNA reads TGTGCCAGCAGCCAAGATCTCCAAGACCAGGGCCATGGTGGCTACACCTTC. It is translated as CASSQDLQDQGHGGYTF.

The sample holds a few counts of this clonotype. The chain employs TRBV7-6 and TRBJ1-2; D gene unclear. CDR1 SGHVS and CDR2 FNYEAQ come from the germline V gene. This CDR3 region has 15 residues. Between the trimmed V and J ends, which lost 2 bases and 0 bases, there was a span of 10 bases. CDR3 region: CASSLNLNPNYGYTF. Here the CDR3 DNA reads TGTGCCAGCAGCTTAAATCTCAATCCTAACTATGGCTACACCTTC. Combining the CDR3 with reference TRBV7-6 and TRBJ1-2 gives the whole variable domain GAGVSQSPRYKVTKRGQDVALRCDPISGHVSLYWYRQALGQGPEFLTYFNYEAQQDKSGLPNDRFSAERPEGSISTLTIQRTEQRDSAMYRCASSLNLNPNYGYTFGSGTRLTVV.

This clonotype has at least ten counts. The chain recombines TRBV2 with TRBJ2-7; 7 bases align to TRBD2. V lost 5 bases and J lost 2; bases outside the gene matches: 3. Germline lookup yields CDR1 SNHLY and CDR2 FYNNEI. The CDR3 is 13 amino acids. Here the CDR3 reads CASSRTRAYEQYF. The CDR3 DNA sequence: TGTGCCAGCAGTAGGACTAGGGCCTACGAGCAGTACTTC. Based on the CDR3 plus reference TRBV2 and TRBJ2-7, the full variable domain is EPEVTQTPSHQVTQMGQEVILRCVPISNHLYFYWYRQILGQKVEFLVSFYNNEISEKSEIFDDQFSVERPDGSNFTLKIRSTKLEDSAMYFCASSRTRAYEQYFGPGTRLTVT.

The chain has TRBV28 and TRBJ1-2; D gene unclear. The CDR3 contains 12 residues. Trimming took 3 bases from V and 8 from J, leaving 10 bases between them. Germline V gene lookup returns CDR1 MDHEN and CDR2 SYDVKM. The CDR3 loop is CASSLGQPGYTF. The CDR3 nucleotides are TGTGCCAGCAGTTTGGGCCAGCCGGGCTACACCTTC.

This clonotype ranks as medium-sized (0.01 to 0.1%). The chain couples TRBV28 to TRBJ2-2; D unclear. Germline lookup yields CDR1 MDHEN and CDR2 SYDVKM. This CDR3 has 15 amino acids. Trimming stripped 5 bases from V and 0 bases from J, with 10 bases between. CDR3 coding DNA: TGTGCCAGCAGTGCTTGGACGGCGAACACCGGGGAGCTGTTTTTT. Its translation: CASSAWTANTGELFF.

This clonotype has more than one count but fewer than ten. The V and J genes are TRBV7-8 and TRBJ1-1, with D uncertain. The CDR3 totals 14 residues. V was cut by 1 base and J by 6 bases, with 12 bases left in between. Per the germline V gene, CDR1 is SGHVS and CDR2 is FQNEAQ. The CDR3: CASSLGQIRAEAFF. As DNA, the CDR3 is TGTGCCAGCAGCTTAGGGCAGATTAGGGCTGAAGCTTTCTTT. The full variable domain, with the rest looked up from reference TRBV7-8 and TRBJ1-1, is GAGVSQSPRYKVAKRGQDVALRCDPISGHVSLFWYQQALGQGPEFLTYFQNEAQLDKSGLPSDRFFAERPEGSVSTLKIQRTQQEDSAVYLCASSLGQIRAEAFFGQGTRLTVV.

The chain couples TRBV7-2 to TRBJ2-3; the D gene is possibly TRBD1 (5 bases). Trimming pared 4 bases from V and 0 bases from J, leaving 14 bases between. CDR1 SGHTA and CDR2 FQGNSA come from the germline V gene. This CDR3 spans 16 amino acids. The DNA for the CDR3 is TGTGCCAGCAGCTCTGGGGCCTATCCCAGCACAGATACGCAGTATTTT. It specifies CASSSGAYPSTDTQYF.

There are many counts of this clonotype. The rearrangement joins TRBV7-6 to TRBJ2-3, with a possible D match to TRBD2 (5 bases). This CDR3 contains 14 residues. CDR1 is SGHVS, CDR2 FNYEAQ, per germline. V dropped 5 bases and J dropped 4 bases, with 13 bases sitting between them. Written as DNA, the CDR3 is TGTGCCAGCAGCCCTGGAGGTGCTCCAGATACGCAGTATTTT. This encodes CASSPGGAPDTQYF.

This clonotype was counted at least ten times. The genes are TRBV12-3 or TRBV12-4 and TRBJ1-3; a possible D gene is TRBD1 (5 bases). The CDR3 runs 14 residues. V was trimmed by 6 bases and J by 3 bases, leaving 12 bases between them. The CDR3 spells CASRGRRSGNTIYF. The CDR3 DNA follows: TGTGCCAGCAGGGGACGGCGCAGTGGAAACACCATATATTTT.

This chain joins TRBV7-8 and TRBJ2-2, with D perhaps TRBD1 (5 bases). V was shortened by 6 bases and J by 7 bases, with 12 bases between the two germline ends. CDR1 is SGHVS, CDR2 FQNEAQ, per germline. The CDR3 has 13 residues. CDR3 sequence: CASRSRVNGELFF. The CDR3 bases are TGTGCCAGCAGATCCAGGGTTAACGGGGAGCTGTTTTTT.

The chain is built from TRBV12-3 or TRBV12-4 and TRBJ1-5, with D unresolved. This CDR3 has 13 amino acids. V was clipped by 3 bases and J by 4 bases, with 7 bases between them. Here the CDR3 reads CASSLRANQPQHF. CDR3 coding DNA: TGTGCCAGCAGTTTGAGGGCGAATCAGCCCCAGCATTTT.

This clonotype appeared a few times. The rearrangement joins TRBV4-2 to TRBJ1-5, with D tentatively TRBD1 (5 bases). The CDR3 runs to 14 residues. Germline values: CDR1 LGHNA, CDR2 YNFKEQ. V lost 3 bases to trimming and J lost 8 bases, with 14 bases between them. Here the CDR3 DNA reads TGTGCCAGCAGCCACCCTGGGGCGGGGGAGCCCCAGCATTTT. It translates to CASSHPGAGEPQHF.

V and J are TRBV24-1 and TRBJ2-3; 7 bases align to TRBD1. Germline loops: CDR1 KGHDR, CDR2 SFDVKD. The CDR3 is 15 amino acids. Trimming cost V 5 bases and J 0 bases; bases outside gene matches: 4. The CDR3 DNA follows: TGTGCCACCAGTGGTGAGACAGGGAGCACAGATACGCAGTATTTT. The encoded protein is CATSGETGSTDTQYF.

This clonotype occurred a few times. The rearrangement links TRBV7-8 to TRBJ1-6; TRBD1 matches at 7 bases. The trim removed 5 bases at V and 8 bases at J, leaving 12 bases unmatched. The CDR3 extends over 16 amino acids. Germline V gene sequence: CDR1 SGHVS, CDR2 FQNEAQ. The chain's CDR3 is CASSQGVGIVDSPLHF. The CDR3, as DNA: TGTGCCAGCAGCCAGGGGGTAGGGATTGTCGATTCACCCCTCCACTTT.

V usage is TRBV11-3 and J usage is TRBJ2-1; D gene ambiguous. The CDR3 consists of 12 residues. V shed 0 bases and J shed 11 bases, with 8 bases lying between them. From germline, CDR1 is SGHNT and CDR2 YENEEA. Here the CDR3 reads CASSLDRMKQFF. The DNA of the CDR3 is TGTGCCAGCAGCTTAGATCGGATGAAGCAGTTCTTC.

V and J are TRBV6-6 and TRBJ2-4; a weak D match, TRBD2 (7 bases). CDR3 length: 15 residues. The germline V and J ends were trimmed by 11 bases and 3 bases, with 20 bases remaining between them. Germline CDR1 reads MNHNY; CDR2 reads SVGAGI (reference sequence). In DNA, the CDR3 is TGTGCCGGGGGAGGACAGCCGGGGGGCAAAAACATTCAGTACTTC. It codes for CAGGGQPGGKNIQYF.

This clonotype was seen a few times. This chain connects TRBV27 to TRBJ2-1; D call uncertain. Trimming pared 2 bases from V and 7 bases from J, leaving 9 bases between. The CDR3 totals 13 residues. In germline, CDR1 is MNHEY, CDR2 SMNVEV (reference sequence). The CDR3 nucleotides read TGTGCCAGCAGTTTAAGACCTACAAATGAGCAGTTCTTC. Translation gives CASSLRPTNEQFF.

This chain uses TRBV11-1 with TRBJ2-3, with D uncertain. V shed 0 bases and J shed 1 base, with 8 bases lying between them. Germline-derived CDR1 and CDR2 are SGHAT and FQDESV (reference sequence). CDR3 length equals 15 residues. In nucleotides, the CDR3 is TGTGCCAGCAGCTTAGCGCGAAGGGGCACAGATACGCAGTATTTT. This gives the protein CASSLARRGTDTQYF.

The chain uses TRBV20-1 and TRBJ2-3, with D possibly matching TRBD2 (7 bases). The ends were cut back, 1 base at V and 5 bases at J, with 13 bases in the middle. In germline, CDR1 is DFQATT, CDR2 SNEGSKA (reference sequence). This CDR3 is 14 amino acids long. The CDR3 DNA follows: TGCAGTGCTAGAGGACGGGGGGCGGGAGATACGCAGTATTTT. Its translation is CSARGRGAGDTQYF.

This clonotype came up many times. This chain connects TRBV7-2 to TRBJ1-3, with D tentatively TRBD1 (6 bases). Germline V gene sequence: CDR1 SGHTA, CDR2 FQGNSA. The CDR3 has 15 residues. The V end was cut by 6 bases, the J end by 6 bases, with 18 bases between. CDR3 protein: CASSPGAGVPNTIYF. Here the CDR3 DNA reads TGTGCCAGCAGTCCGGGGGCAGGGGTTCCAAACACCATATATTTT.

For the CDR3, the DNA is TGTGCCAGTAGGCGACAGGTCTACAATCAGCCCCAGCATTTT. The encoded protein is CASRRQVYNQPQHF. This chain connects TRBV19 to TRBJ1-5, with a weak D call TRBD1 (6 bases). The CDR3 loop spans 14 amino acids. The V gene lost 6 bases and the J gene lost 3 bases, with 12 bases spanning the gap. Germline V lookup: CDR1 LNHDA, CDR2 SQIVND (reference sequence). Based on the CDR3 plus reference TRBV19 and TRBJ1-5, the full variable domain is DGGITQSPKYLFRKEGQNVTLSCEQNLNHDAMYWYRQDPGQGLRLIYYSQIVNDFQKGDIAEGYSVSREKKESFPLTVTSAQKNPTAFYLCASRRQVYNQPQHFGDGTRLSIL.

The rearrangement links TRBV7-8 to TRBJ2-7, with 14 bases aligning to TRBD2. Germline V CDR1 and CDR2: SGHVS, FQNEAQ. The CDR3 has 15 amino acids. With V trimmed by 5 bases and J by 6 bases, 6 bases remained unmatched. CDR3 protein: CASSRPGTSGSEQYF. The CDR3 DNA reads TGTGCCAGCAGCCGCCCCGGGACTAGCGGGAGCGAGCAGTACTTC.